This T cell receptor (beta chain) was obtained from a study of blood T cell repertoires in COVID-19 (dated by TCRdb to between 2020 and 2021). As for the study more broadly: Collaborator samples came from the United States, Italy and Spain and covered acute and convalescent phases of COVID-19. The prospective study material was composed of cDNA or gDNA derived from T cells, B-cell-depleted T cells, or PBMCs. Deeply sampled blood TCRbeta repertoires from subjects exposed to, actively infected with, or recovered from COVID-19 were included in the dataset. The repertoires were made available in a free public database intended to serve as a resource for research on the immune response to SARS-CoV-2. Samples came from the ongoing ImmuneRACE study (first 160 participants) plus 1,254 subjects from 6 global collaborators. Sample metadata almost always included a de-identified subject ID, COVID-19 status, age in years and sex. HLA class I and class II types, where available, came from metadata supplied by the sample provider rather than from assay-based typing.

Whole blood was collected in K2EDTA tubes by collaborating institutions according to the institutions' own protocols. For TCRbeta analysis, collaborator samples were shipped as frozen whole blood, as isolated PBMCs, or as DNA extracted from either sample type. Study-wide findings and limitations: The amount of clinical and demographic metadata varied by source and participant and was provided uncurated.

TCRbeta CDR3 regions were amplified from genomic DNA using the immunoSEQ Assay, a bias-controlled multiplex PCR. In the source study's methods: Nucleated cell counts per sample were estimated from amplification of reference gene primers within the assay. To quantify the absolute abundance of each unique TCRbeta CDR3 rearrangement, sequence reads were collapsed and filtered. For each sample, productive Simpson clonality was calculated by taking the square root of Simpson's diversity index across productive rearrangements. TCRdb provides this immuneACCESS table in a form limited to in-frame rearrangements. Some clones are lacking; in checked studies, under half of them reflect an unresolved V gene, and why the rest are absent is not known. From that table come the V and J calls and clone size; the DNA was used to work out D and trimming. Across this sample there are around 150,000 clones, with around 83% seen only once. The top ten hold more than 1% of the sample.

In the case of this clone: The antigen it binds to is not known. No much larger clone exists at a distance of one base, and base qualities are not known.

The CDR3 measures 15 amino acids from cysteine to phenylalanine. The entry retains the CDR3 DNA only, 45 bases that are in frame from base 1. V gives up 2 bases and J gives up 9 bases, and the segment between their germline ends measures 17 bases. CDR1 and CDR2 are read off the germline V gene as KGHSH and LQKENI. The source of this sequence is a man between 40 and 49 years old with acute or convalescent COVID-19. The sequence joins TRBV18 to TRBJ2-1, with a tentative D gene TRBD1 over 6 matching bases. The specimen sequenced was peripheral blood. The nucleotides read TGTGCCAGCTCACCAAACCAGGGGCGCGGTGGTGAGCAGTTCTTC. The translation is CASSPNQGRGGEQFF. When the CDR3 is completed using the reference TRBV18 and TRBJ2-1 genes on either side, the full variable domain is NAGVMQNPRHLVRRRGQEARLRCSPMKGHSHVYWYRQLPEEGLKFMVYLQKENIIDESGMPKERFSAEFPKEGPSILRIQQVVRGDSAAYFCASSPNQGRGGEQFFGPGTRLTVL.